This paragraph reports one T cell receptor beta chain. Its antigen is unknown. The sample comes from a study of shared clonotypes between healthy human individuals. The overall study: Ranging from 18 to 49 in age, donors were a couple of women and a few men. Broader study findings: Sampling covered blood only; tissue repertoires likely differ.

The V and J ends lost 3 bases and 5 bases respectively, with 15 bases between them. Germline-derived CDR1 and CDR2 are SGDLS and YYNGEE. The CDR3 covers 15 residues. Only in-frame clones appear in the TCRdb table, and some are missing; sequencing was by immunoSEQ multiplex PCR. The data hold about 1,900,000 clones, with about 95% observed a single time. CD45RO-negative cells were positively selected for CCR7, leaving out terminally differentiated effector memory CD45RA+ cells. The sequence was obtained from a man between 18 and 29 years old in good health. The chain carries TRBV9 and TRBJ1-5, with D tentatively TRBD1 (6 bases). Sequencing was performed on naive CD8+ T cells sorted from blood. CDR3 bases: TGTGCCAGCAGCGCCGGAGGGGGGAACGATCAGCCCCAGCATTTT. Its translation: CASSAGGGNDQPQHF.